This is a list of T cell receptor beta chains from one sample in a study of cytotoxic CD8 clonotypes in ibrutinib-treated CLL. Some clones are missing from TCRdb's copy, which holds only in-frame ones; the method was immunoSEQ multiplex PCR. The data contain about 50,000 clones, roughly 83% of them singletons. The sequenced sample was PBMCs, obtained after 24 months of ibrutinib treatment. Receptors originate from a human donor with chronic lymphocytic leukemia. The CDR3 runs from the conserved cysteine through the conserved F or W. The order of the fields is V gene, J gene, CDR3 protein.

TRBV9	TRBJ1-2	CASSGAVGSYGYTF
TRBV18	TRBJ1-1	CASSPPGWGGGNTEAFF
TRBV28	TRBJ2-1	CASSLYSGGDNEQFF
TRBV30	TRBJ1-5	CAWSVQLNNQPQHF
TRBV6-5	TRBJ1-2	CASRPGTGVSYTF
TRBV29-1	TRBJ2-7	CSVVDRASYEQYF
TRBV6-1	TRBJ2-7	CASSVEWGSYEQYF
TRBV19	TRBJ1-3	CASSIQQGPGNTIYF
TRBV6-1	TRBJ2-7	CASSDRGRTYEQYF
TRBV6-5	TRBJ2-7	CASSRLASYEQYF
TRBV6-5	TRBJ2-2	CASSYSRRLNTGELFF
TRBV9	TRBJ1-2	CASSVAGQNYGYTF
TRBV4-3	TRBJ2-3	CASSRELAGVIDTQYF
TRBV10-3	TRBJ1-1	CAISAQGSNTEAFF
TRBV6-1	TRBJ2-7	CASSEGGPREQYF
TRBV6-1	TRBJ1-1	CASSDGGWNTEAFF
TRBV14	TRBJ2-2	CASSPSLRSPGELFF
TRBV7-2	TRBJ2-5	CASTPMGVQETQYF
TRBV5-4	TRBJ2-7	CASSLATSGYYEQYF
TRBV5-7	TRBJ1-5	CASSLTCNQPQHF
TRBV6-1	TRBJ2-3	CASSEGLPTDTQYF
TRBV11-3	TRBJ2-1	CASSRTSGAKYNEQFF
TRBV9	TRBJ2-3	CASSGGPSDTQYF
TRBV7-8	TRBJ1-4	CASSSDRLRREKLFF
TRBV30	TRBJ1-3	CASDSARRSGNTIYF
TRBV11-2	TRBJ1-3	CASSLVLDVYSGNTIYF
TRBV27	TRBJ2-7	CASSSAGSRDEQYF
TRBV6-5	TRBJ2-7	CASRGGKLSYEQYF
TRBV5-1	TRBJ1-1	CASSRDSADTEAFF
TRBV4-1	TRBJ2-7	CASSQGERASYEQYF
TRBV5-1	TRBJ2-3	CASSLGWTSADTQYF
TRBV30	TRBJ1-1	CAWSAGGTEAFF
TRBV6-6	TRBJ2-7	CASNDSGRSEQYF
TRBV29-1	TRBJ1-1	CSVARGSKTEAFF
TRBV5-4	TRBJ2-3	CASSPFSGSFSDTQYF
TRBV9	TRBJ1-1	CASSSDRAPGTEAFF
TRBV4-2	TRBJ2-3	CASSRTSVRSSTDTQYF
TRBV9	TRBJ2-1	CASSVGGSSHNEQFF
TRBV27	TRBJ2-3	CASGQGRITDTQYF
TRBV6-5	TRBJ1-4	CASSEMTGNEKLFF
TRBV10-2	TRBJ1-5	CASWKGGGNQPQHF
TRBV21-1	TRBJ2-5	CATSQETQYF
TRBV18	TRBJ2-1	CASSPRAGQGGEQFF
TRBV5-1	TRBJ1-5	CARNQAGRHQPQHF
TRBV6-6	TRBJ1-3	CASRPDSGNTIYF
TRBV28	TRBJ1-5	CASSMGQGAQPQHF
TRBV7-6	TRBJ1-1	CASTESITMNTEAFF
TRBV7-2	TRBJ2-1	CASSLVRNEQFF
TRBV11-2	TRBJ2-1	CASSLGLNNEQFF
TRBV18	TRBJ1-1	CASSLNTENTEAFF